Shown below are 5 T cell receptor beta chains from a single sample sequenced in a study of T-cell reconstitution after alpha-beta-depleted transplantation in children. Unique molecular identifiers were incorporated during preparation of the TCRbeta library. MiXCR was run by TCRdb on the PCR reads, yielding one entry per CDR3 protein. The data contain a few hundred thousand distinct CDR3 sequences, roughly a tenth of them seen just once; the ten biggest clones take up approximately 4.7%. Sequencing used PBMCs from the stem cell graft donor, obtained from the stem cell graft. The receptors shown here come from a human donor who donated a stem cell graft to a child with SCID.

This clonotype was detected many times. This chain connects TRBV15 to TRBJ2-7; D gene unclear. CDR3 length equals 14 residues. The germline CDR1 and CDR2 sequences are LNHNV and YYDKDF (reference sequence). V shed 0 bases and J shed 1 base, with 7 bases lying between them. DNA for the CDR3: TGTGCCACCAGCAGAGAGTTCCCTTCCTACGAGCAGTACTTC. Translated, it gives CATSREFPSYEQYF.

This clonotype occurred a few times. V is TRBV20-1 and J is TRBJ2-1; D is unclear. Germline V gene lookup returns CDR1 DFQATT and CDR2 SNEGSKA (reference sequence). V lost 0 bases and J lost 0, with 12 bases in between. The CDR3 is made up of 16 amino acids. The CDR3 is CSARERLSSSYNEQFF. In DNA, the CDR3 is TGCAGTGCTAGAGAACGGCTTTCTAGCTCCTACAATGAGCAGTTCTTC.

The rearrangement links TRBV2 to TRBJ1-1; 7 nucleotides match TRBD1. The CDR3 runs to 18 residues. CDR1 is SNHLY, CDR2 FYNNEI, per germline. The V and J ends lost 8 bases and 3 bases, in that order; junction bases with no gene match: 21. The CDR3 DNA follows: TGTGCCAGCTGTTTTATAGGGGGCCCGGGGGCGCGGGACACTGAAGCTTTCTTT. This sequence encodes CASCFIGGPGARDTEAFF.

This clonotype occurred many times. The gene calls are TRBV5-1 and TRBJ2-3, with 7 bases matching TRBD1. Trimming removed 5 bases from V and 1 base from J; junction bases left unmatched: 7. Germline V gene data show CDR1 as SGHRS and CDR2 as YFSETQ. This CDR3 region has 15 residues. The CDR3 bases are TGCGCCAGCAGGGGCCGGGACAGCCGCACAGATACGCAGTATTTT. This encodes CASRGRDSRTDTQYF.

In its sample, this clonotype was seen many times. The chain has TRBV10-3 and TRBJ1-3; 9 nucleotides align to TRBD1. The CDR3 totals 19 residues. The V gene's germline CDR1 is ENHRY and CDR2 SYGVKD. V gave up 0 bases and J gave up 0 bases; unmatched junction bases: 9. The CDR3 spells CAISESGETGGYSGNTIYF. CDR3 DNA sequence: TGTGCCATCAGTGAGTCGGGAGAGACAGGGGGTTACTCTGGAAACACCATATATTTT.